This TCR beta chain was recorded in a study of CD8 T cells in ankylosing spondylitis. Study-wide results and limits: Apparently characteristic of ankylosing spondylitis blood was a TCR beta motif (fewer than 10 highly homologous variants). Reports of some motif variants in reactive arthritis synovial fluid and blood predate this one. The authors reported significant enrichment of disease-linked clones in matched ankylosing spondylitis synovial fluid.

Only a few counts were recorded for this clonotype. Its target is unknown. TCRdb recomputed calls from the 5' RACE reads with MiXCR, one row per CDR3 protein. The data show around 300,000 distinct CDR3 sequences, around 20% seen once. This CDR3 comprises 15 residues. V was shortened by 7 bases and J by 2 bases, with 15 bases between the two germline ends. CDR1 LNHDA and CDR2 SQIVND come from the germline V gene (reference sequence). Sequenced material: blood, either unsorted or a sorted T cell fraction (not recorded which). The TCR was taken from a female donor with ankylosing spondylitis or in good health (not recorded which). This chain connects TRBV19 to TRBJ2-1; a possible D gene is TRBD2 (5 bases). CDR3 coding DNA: TGTGCCAGTACCCGGAGAGGGCTCACCTACAATGAGCAGTTCTTC. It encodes CASTRRGLTYNEQFF.